This T cell receptor (beta chain) was sequenced during a study of OX40 agonist ivuxolimab in advanced cancers. Notes on the study in general: Low levels of normalized T-cell clonal expansion also appeared in some nonresponders. With doses of 0.1 to 3.0 mg/kg, CD4+ and CD8+ blood T cells had undergone clonal expansion by week 6.

As for this clone: The antigen remains undetermined.

Assay: immunoSEQ multiplex PCR; the TCRdb copy retains only in-frame clones and omits some. Of some 110,000 clones in the sample, 90% were seen once. The CDR3 loop spans 15 amino acids. V trimming: 10 bases; J trimming: 2 bases; junction bases outside the gene matches: 12. Germline values: CDR1 MDHEN, CDR2 SYDVKM. The TCR comes from an adult with an advanced solid tumor such as melanoma, head and neck, liver or kidney cancer. The specimen was CD4+ or CD8+ T cells sorted from blood, collected in a trial of the OX40 agonist ivuxolimab. The chain is built from TRBV28 and TRBJ1-1; 8 bases align to TRBD1. CDR3 region: CATHRGDAYNTEAFF. In DNA form, the CDR3 reads TGTGCCACACACAGGGGGGATGCTTATAACACTGAAGCTTTCTTT.